A single sample is the source of the 24 T cell receptor beta chains below, sequenced in a study of breast tumors, draining lymph nodes, adjacent tissues. TCRdb recomputed calls from the multiplex PCR reads with MiXCR, one row per CDR3 protein. This sample has 85,000 to 120,000 distinct CDR3 sequences, with less than 40% found just once. Samples came from axillary lymph nodes draining the breast cancer. The sequenced material came from axillary lymph node tissue. These receptor sequences come from a female donor with breast cancer. Some clones in this sample may be carry-over from other donors' samples.

In this sample, this clonotype turned up many times. This could be a read error, since a much larger clone is one nucleotide away. V usage is TRBV14 and J usage is TRBJ2-3; D ambiguous. Germline CDR1 and CDR2: SGHDN and FVKESK. V was cut by 8 bases and J by 3 bases, with 15 bases left in between. There are 14 residues in the CDR3. The CDR3, as DNA: TGTGCCAGCGGCCCTCGGTGGGTGACAGATACGCAGTATTTT. Translation: CASGPRWVTDTQYF.

Of note for this clonotype: It may be a read error: a sequence one base away is much more abundant. As the CDR3 is not closed by the conserved phenylalanine or tryptophan, this likely results from a read error. CDR3 DNA sequence: TGCGCCAGCAGCTTGGACCTAGTCACCACCGGGGAGCTGTTTTCT. It is translated as CASSLDLVTTGELFS. V is TRBV5-1 and J is TRBJ2-2; D unresolved. Trimming shortened V by 0 bases and J by 4 bases, and 10 bases separated the two germline ends. CDR1 is SGHRS, CDR2 YFSETQ, per germline. The CDR3 length is 15 residues.

This clonotype was found many times. A read error may account for a junction end that differs from germline. The V gene is TRBV7-7, the J gene TRBJ2-2; tentative D call: TRBD1 (5 bases). The V gene's germline CDR1 is SSHAT and CDR2 FNYEAQ (reference sequence). This CDR3 comprises 13 residues. The DNA of the CDR3 is TGTGCTAGCAGCTTCGGGCAGGGTGCGGAGCTGTTTTTT. Encoded protein: CASSFGQGAELFF.

This clonotype was seen many times. V and J are TRBV27 and TRBJ1-6, with 8 bases aligning to TRBD1. Germline V gene data show CDR1 as MNHEY and CDR2 as SMNVEV (reference sequence). This CDR3 has 16 residues. With V trimmed by 4 bases and J by 3 bases, 5 bases remained unmatched. Here the CDR3 DNA reads TGTGCCAGCAGTTCGACAGGGGTTCACTATAATTCACCCCTCCACTTT. Its translation: CASSSTGVHYNSPLHF.

This clonotype was counted between two and nine times. A read error is possible here, since a much larger clone lies one base away. The chain recombines TRBV20-1 with TRBJ2-1; D is unresolved. The CDR3 is 11 amino acids. CDR1 DFQATT and CDR2 SNEGSKA come from the germline V gene (reference sequence). Here the CDR3 reads CSARGNNEQSF. The CDR3 nucleotides read TGCAGTGCTAGAGGGAATAATGAGCAGTCCTTC.

Many counts were recorded for this clonotype. The genes are TRBV10-2 and TRBJ2-5; 9 bases match TRBD1. V lost 7 bases to trimming and J lost 4 bases; unmatched junction nucleotides: 7. Per germline, CDR1 WSHSY and CDR2 SAAADI. This CDR3 has 14 amino acids. CDR3 nucleotides: TGCGCCAGCAACAGGGGGCTAAAGGGAGAGACCCAGTACTTC. As protein: CASNRGLKGETQYF.

This clonotype was seen repeatedly, ten times or more. V is TRBV18 and J is TRBJ1-4; weak D call: TRBD1 (6 bases). Germline V gene lookup returns CDR1 KGHSH and CDR2 LQKENI. This CDR3 has 15 residues. Trimming took 2 bases from V and 4 from J, leaving 11 bases between them. The CDR3 nucleotides are TGTGCCAGCTCACCAATCGACAGGAGTAATGAAAAACTGTTTTTT. Residues: CASSPIDRSNEKLFF.

The table lists this clonotype with many counts. This chain links TRBV13 with TRBJ2-5; TRBD2 matches at 14 bases. V gave up 5 bases and J gave up 2 bases; unmatched junction bases: 4. Germline CDR1 PRHDT, CDR2 FYEKMQ (reference sequence). The CDR3 has 16 residues. DNA of the CDR3: TGTGCCAGCAGCACAGGGACTAGCGGGGGTCAAGAGACCCAGTACTTC. It yields the protein CASSTGTSGGQETQYF.

On this clonotype: The CDR3 does not close with the conserved phenylalanine or tryptophan, likely indicating a read error. The CDR3 DNA reads TGTGCCAGCAGCTATCAAGAGACCCAGTACCTC. Its translation is CASSYQETQYL. The chain combines TRBV7-9 with TRBJ2-5; D ambiguous. Germline values: CDR1 SEHNR, CDR2 FQNEAQ (reference sequence). Trimming pared 4 bases from V and 2 bases from J, leaving 2 bases between. The CDR3 sequence is 11 residues long.

The V call is TRBV29-1, the J call TRBJ1-2; 8 bases are shared with TRBD1. The CDR3 consists of 11 residues. Germline-derived CDR1 and CDR2 are SQVTM and ANQGSEA. J lost 6 bases, V lost 6 bases, and 3 bases had no gene match. This CDR3 is CSVPGGHGYTF. The CDR3 DNA sequence: TGCAGCGTACCAGGGGGCCATGGCTACACCTTC. Full variable domain (outside the CDR3, taken from reference TRBV29-1 and TRBJ1-2): SAVISQKPSRDICQRGTSLTIQCQVDSQVTMMFWYRQQPGQSLTLIATANQGSEATYESGFVIDKFPISRPNLTFSTLTVSNMSPEDSSIYLCSVPGGHGYTFGSGTRLTVV.

This clonotype showed up many times. This chain uses TRBV7-9 with TRBJ2-5, with a weak D call TRBD2 (6 bases). CDR3 length: 15 amino acids. Trimming removed 4 bases from V and 0 bases from J, with 12 bases in between. Per germline, CDR1 SEHNR and CDR2 FQNEAQ (reference sequence). As DNA, the CDR3 is TGTGCCAGCAGCTCACAAGGGGAGGACCAAGAGACCCAGTACTTC. Its protein product is CASSSQGEDQETQYF.

This clonotype was counted ten times or more. J is TRBJ1-2 and V is TRBV9; D gene ambiguous. Germline CDR1 is SGDLS and CDR2 is YYNGEE. The CDR3 extends over 13 amino acids. V was clipped by 3 bases and J by 3 bases, with 9 bases between them. The CDR3 region has the DNA TGTGCCAGCAGCGCCCCATTCGACTATGGCTACACCTTC. Amino acid sequence: CASSAPFDYGYTF.

The CDR3 spells CASSLWTGPVLLYGYTF. The CDR3 DNA reads as TGTGCCAGCAGCCTTTGGACAGGTCCCGTTCTATTATATGGCTACACCTTC. The chain joins TRBV11-3 to TRBJ1-2, with TRBD1 matching over 7 bases. The ends lost 5 bases at V and 5 bases at J; junction bases unmatched: 17. The germline gives CDR1 SGHNT, CDR2 YENEEA. The CDR3 contains 17 residues.

This clonotype showed up many times. The chain employs TRBV29-1 and TRBJ1-2; D gene ambiguous. CDR1 and CDR2 from the germline V gene are SQVTM and ANQGSEA. The CDR3 length is 10 residues. The germline V and J ends were trimmed by 4 bases and 9 bases, with 9 bases remaining between them. CDR3 loop: CSVGEGRYTF. Here the CDR3 DNA reads TGCAGCGTTGGCGAGGGTCGCTACACCTTC. The variable domain in full, completed from reference TRBV29-1 and TRBJ1-2, reads SAVISQKPSRDICQRGTSLTIQCQVDSQVTMMFWYRQQPGQSLTLIATANQGSEATYESGFVIDKFPISRPNLTFSTLTVSNMSPEDSSIYLCSVGEGRYTFGSGTRLTVV.

This clonotype was counted ten times or more. The chain is built from TRBV10-3 and TRBJ2-3; TRBD2 matches 7 bases. The CDR3 runs to 14 residues. V dropped 0 bases and J dropped 10; count of bases not matched to a gene: 7. Germline CDR1 and CDR2: ENHRY and SYGVKD. Here the CDR3 DNA reads TGTGCCATCAGTGAGTCGATGGGGGAGGGCGCGCAGTATTTT. It encodes CAISESMGEGAQYF.

This clonotype appeared many times. V gene TRBV5-6 combines with J gene TRBJ2-5; D might be TRBD2 (5 bases). Germline V gene lookup returns CDR1 SGHDT and CDR2 YYEEEE. V was shortened by 1 base and J by 5 bases, with 15 bases between the two germline ends. This CDR3 spans 15 amino acids. CDR3 region: CASSLWSATGETQYF. In DNA, the CDR3 is TGTGCCAGCAGCTTGTGGAGCGCTACGGGGGAGACCCAGTACTTC.

This clonotype showed up many times. The V gene is TRBV2, the J gene TRBJ1-3; D gene unclear. The CDR3 totals 15 residues. The germline gives CDR1 SNHLY, CDR2 FYNNEI. V was trimmed by 7 bases and J by 0 bases, leaving 13 bases between them. CDR3 loop: CASNSEGLSGNTIYF. In DNA form, the CDR3 reads TGTGCCAGCAATAGTGAGGGCCTCTCTGGAAACACCATATATTTT. The complete variable domain, with remaining parts taken from reference TRBV2 and TRBJ1-3, reads EPEVTQTPSHQVTQMGQEVILRCVPISNHLYFYWYRQILGQKVEFLVSFYNNEISEKSEIFDDQFSVERPDGSNFTLKIRSTKLEDSAMYFCASNSEGLSGNTIYFGEGSWLTVV.

As to this clonotype: This may come from a read error, since a much larger clone is one base off. This chain links TRBV12-5 with TRBJ2-2; D is perhaps TRBD1 or TRBD2 (5 bases each). Per the germline V gene, CDR1 is LGHNT and CDR2 is FRNRAP. Trimming stripped 3 bases from V and 2 bases from J, with 10 bases between. The CDR3 totals 15 residues. CDR3 sequence (DNA): TGTGCTAGTGGTTTCAGTGGGGGAAACACCGGGGAGCTGTTTTTT. It codes for CASGFSGGNTGELFF.

This clonotype has ten or more counts. The chain uses TRBV6-5 and TRBJ2-7; D uncertain. The germline gives CDR1 MNHEY, CDR2 SVGAGI. The CDR3 runs 12 residues. V dropped 4 bases and J dropped 5 bases, with 9 bases sitting between them. CDR3 residues: CASSSTRDEQYF. Written as DNA, the CDR3 is TGTGCCAGCAGTTCCACCAGAGACGAGCAGTACTTC.

Many counts were recorded for this clonotype. The V and J genes are TRBV2 and TRBJ1-2; D may be TRBD1 (6 bases). The CDR3 totals 13 residues. Deletions cut 5 bases from V and 5 bases from J, with 12 bases between. CDR1 SNHLY and CDR2 FYNNEI come from the germline V gene. The CDR3 spells CASSLDRIYGYTF. Written as DNA, the CDR3 is TGTGCCAGCAGTCTTGACAGGATTTATGGCTACACCTTC.

This clonotype occurred many times. The chain couples TRBV28 to TRBJ1-2; 9 nucleotides line up with TRBD1. CDR1 is MDHEN, CDR2 SYDVKM, per germline. The ends lost 5 bases at V and 3 bases at J; junction bases unmatched: 7. The CDR3 length is 15 residues. CDR3 DNA sequence: TGTGCCAGCAGTCCCTGGGACAGGGAGGACTATGGCTACACCTTC. Its protein product is CASSPWDREDYGYTF.

This clonotype was counted at least ten times. The gene calls are TRBV19 and TRBJ1-2; 9 bases fit TRBD1. The CDR3 consists of 15 residues. CDR1 and CDR2 from the germline V gene are LNHDA and SQIVND (reference sequence). The V segment lost 6 bases and the J segment 5 bases; nucleotides outside the gene matches: 10. CDR3: CASRADRGRLYGYTF. CDR3 DNA: TGTGCCAGTAGGGCGGACAGGGGCCGACTGTATGGCTACACCTTC.

Notes on this clonotype: This clone may be a read error of a much larger clone one base away. The genes are TRBV7-3 and TRBJ2-1, with 8 bases fitting TRBD1. This CDR3 contains 19 residues. Looked up from germline, CDR1 is SGHTA and CDR2 is FQGTGA. CDR3 in DNA: TGTGCCAGCAGCTTAATGGGTCAGGGGGCGCCCAGCTCCTACGATGAGCAGTTCTTC. Its translation is CASSLMGQGAPSSYDEQFF.

In the case of this clonotype: Compared with germline, one end of the junction differs, possibly owing to a read error. This sequence joins TRBV9 and TRBJ2-3; 8 positions agree with TRBD2. The germline V gene has CDR1 SGDLS and CDR2 YYNGEE. The CDR3 runs 20 residues. CDR3 residues: CASSVGGLAGLGGGTATQYF. Written as DNA, the CDR3 is TGTGCTAGCAGCGTAGGAGGTTTAGCGGGGTTAGGGGGTGGCACAGCTACGCAGTATTTT.